This is a list of T cell receptor beta chains from one sample in a study of T cell responses to AZD1222 COVID-19 vaccine. Method: immunoSEQ multiplex PCR; TCRdb's copy keeps in-frame clones and lacks some. The table has under 200,000 clones, around nine tenths seen once. Sample: peripheral blood, taken 28 days after the second dose of the MenACWY control vaccine. The receptors come from an adult who received the MenACWY meningococcal vaccine as a control. Both conserved end residues are part of each CDR3. A D gene is named only where the DNA matches it firmly. For some rows the clone size is stated as once, few or many, or as a class when expanded; others skip it.

clone size	V gene	D gene	J gene	CDR3 protein	CDR3 DNA
NA	TRBV28	NA	TRBJ1-1	CASSLWQEAEAFF	TGTGCCAGCAGTTTATGGCAGGAGGCTGAAGCTTTCTTT
NA	TRBV19	TRBD1	TRBJ1-2	CASSTSGGPSFDGYTF	TGTGCCAGTAGCACCTCAGGGGGCCCTTCCTTTGACGGCTACACCTTC
few	TRBV29-1	NA	TRBJ2-1	CSVNRGRGGLDYNEQFF	TGCAGCGTGAACCGGGGGCGAGGCGGGTTAGACTACAATGAGCAGTTCTTC
NA	TRBV7-3	NA	TRBJ1-1	CASSLPQALNTEAFF	TGTGCCAGCAGCTTACCCCAGGCCTTGAACACTGAAGCTTTCTTT
NA	TRBV12-3/TRBV12-4	NA	TRBJ1-1	CASSLGWNTEAFF	TGTGCCAGCAGTTTAGGGTGGAACACTGAAGCTTTCTTT
NA	TRBV5-1	NA	TRBJ2-2	CASSLVGDGPNTGELFF	TGCGCCAGCAGCTTGGTGGGGGACGGCCCAAACACCGGGGAGCTGTTTTTT
NA	TRBV25-1	NA	TRBJ1-4	CASSEGRFQDEKLFF	TGTGCCAGCAGTGAAGGTCGATTTCAGGATGAAAAACTGTTTTTT
NA	TRBV15	NA	TRBJ1-2	CATSRDGQGGYTF	TGTGCCACCAGCAGAGATGGGCAGGGGGGCTACACCTTC
NA	TRBV30	TRBD1	TRBJ2-5	CAWSPYRGMETQYF	TGTGCCTGGAGTCCCTACAGGGGAATGGAGACCCAGTACTTC
once	TRBV4-3	NA	TRBJ2-5	CASSQEPGSGQETQYF	TGCGCCAGCAGCCAAGAGCCGGGTTCAGGCCAAGAGACCCAGTACTTC
NA	TRBV19	NA	TRBJ2-5	CATLSGETQYF	TGTGCCACCCTAAGCGGAGAGACCCAGTACTTC
NA	TRBV19	TRBD1	TRBJ1-5	CASSIWGQYSNQPQHF	TGTGCCAGTAGTATTTGGGGACAGTATAGCAATCAGCCCCAGCATTTT
NA	TRBV7-2	NA	TRBJ1-1	CASSLSRNTEAFF	TGTGCCAGCAGCTTATCAAGGAACACTGAAGCTTTCTTT
once	TRBV5-8	TRBD2	TRBJ2-1	CASSLGRTSGRYNEQFF	TGTGCCAGCAGCTTGGGTAGGACTAGCGGACGGTACAATGAGCAGTTCTTC
NA	TRBV3-1/TRBV3-2	NA	TRBJ2-7	CASSTDSSYEQYF	TGTGCCAGCAGCACAGACAGCTCCTACGAGCAGTACTTC
NA	TRBV10-3	TRBD1	TRBJ2-6	CAISEPRQGLTGANVLTF	TGTGCCATCAGTGAGCCTCGACAGGGCCTAACTGGGGCCAACGTCCTGACTTTC
NA	TRBV28	NA	TRBJ1-4	CASRLGQSSTNEKLFF	TGTGCCAGCAGGCTAGGGCAGAGTTCAACTAATGAAAAACTGTTTTTT
NA	TRBV6-5	NA	TRBJ2-7	CASSPWGDTLYEQYF	TGTGCCAGCAGTCCCTGGGGGGACACCCTTTACGAGCAGTACTTC
NA	TRBV19	NA	TRBJ1-1	CASTTLTENTEAFF	TGTGCCAGTACCACCCTTACAGAGAACACTGAAGCTTTCTTT
NA	TRBV19	NA	TRBJ2-6	CASSLSSGANVLTF	TGTGCCAGTAGTCTGAGCTCTGGGGCCAACGTCCTGACTTTC
NA	TRBV19	NA	TRBJ1-1	CASLNQYRANTEAFF	TGTGCCAGCCTGAACCAATACAGGGCGAACACTGAAGCTTTCTTT
NA	TRBV5-4	NA	TRBJ1-3	CASSMGGPRNTIYF	TGTGCCAGCAGCATGGGAGGGCCTAGAAACACCATATATTTT
NA	TRBV4-3	NA	TRBJ2-1	CASSQEVGQGNNEQFF	TGCGCCAGCAGCCAAGAAGTGGGGCAGGGCAACAATGAGCAGTTCTTC
NA	TRBV7-9	NA	TRBJ1-5	CASSLKPDQPQHF	TGTGCCAGCAGCTTAAAACCGGATCAGCCCCAGCATTTT
NA	TRBV7-9	NA	TRBJ2-1	CASSLEAGLEQFF	TGTGCCAGCAGCTTAGAGGCGGGCTTGGAGCAGTTCTTC
NA	TRBV28	TRBD1	TRBJ1-2	CASETGTGRGYTF	TGTGCCAGTGAGACCGGGACAGGGCGTGGCTACACCTTC
NA	TRBV2	NA	TRBJ1-2	CASPGRGATLPGYTF	TGTGCCAGCCCGGGGAGAGGGGCGACACTACCGGGCTACACCTTC
NA	TRBV6-5	NA	TRBJ2-2	CASIPGTSGELFF	TGTGCCAGCATCCCGGGGACATCCGGGGAGCTGTTTTTT
NA	TRBV11-3	NA	TRBJ2-7	CASTPGLSYEQYF	TGTGCCAGCACCCCCGGTCTCTCCTACGAGCAGTACTTC
few	TRBV5-1	NA	TRBJ2-2	CASSFANTGELFF	TGCGCCAGCAGCTTCGCGAACACCGGGGAGCTGTTTTTT
NA	TRBV6-2/TRBV6-3	NA	TRBJ2-2	CASSYSSSYANPGELFF	TGTGCCAGCAGTTATTCCAGTAGCTACGCTAACCCCGGGGAGCTGTTTTTT
NA	TRBV29-1	NA	TRBJ1-1	CSVEIGSTTEAFF	TGCAGCGTTGAAATTGGATCCACCACTGAAGCTTTCTTT
NA	TRBV7-6	NA	TRBJ2-7	CASSSHPPTSSYEQYF	TGTGCCAGCAGCTCTCATCCCCCGACGAGCTCCTACGAGCAGTACTTC
NA	TRBV7-2	NA	TRBJ2-2	CASSHQGTANTGELFF	TGTGCCAGCAGCCACCAAGGGACCGCGAACACCGGGGAGCTGTTTTTT
NA	TRBV18	TRBD2	TRBJ2-5	CASSLSSRGGGETQYF	TGTGCCAGCTCACTCTCCTCGCGGGGGGGCGGAGAGACCCAGTACTTC
NA	TRBV6-2/TRBV6-3	TRBD2	TRBJ2-7	CASSSLAGSYEQYF	TGTGCCAGCAGCTCACTAGCGGGATCCTACGAGCAGTACTTC
NA	TRBV10-3	NA	TRBJ1-2	CAISEVGRAYGYTF	TGTGCCATCAGTGAGGTGGGCAGGGCCTATGGCTACACCTTC
NA	TRBV27	NA	TRBJ2-6	CASSLLASGANVLTF	TGTGCCAGCAGTTTATTGGCCTCTGGGGCCAACGTCCTGACTTTC
NA	TRBV7-9	NA	TRBJ1-3	CASTPGIANTIYF	TGTGCCAGCACTCCAGGGATTGCAAACACCATATATTTT
NA	TRBV27	NA	TRBJ1-1	CASSFQTGTEAFF	TGTGCCAGCAGTTTCCAGACGGGGACTGAAGCTTTCTTT
NA	TRBV5-6	NA	TRBJ1-1	CASSLFITAVNTEAFF	TGTGCCAGCAGCTTGTTTATCACGGCAGTGAACACTGAAGCTTTCTTT
NA	TRBV7-3	TRBD2	TRBJ2-3	CASSPLGSGSSTDTQYF	TGTGCCAGCAGCCCCCTCGGTAGCGGGTCTAGCACAGATACGCAGTATTTT
NA	TRBV6-2/TRBV6-3	TRBD2	TRBJ2-7	CASSYSLRTSRRRPDEQYF	TGTGCCAGCAGTTACTCACTCCGGACTAGCCGACGGAGACCCGACGAGCAGTACTTC
few	TRBV12-3/TRBV12-4	NA	TRBJ1-2	CASSTGAGYGYTF	TGTGCCAGCAGTACGGGGGCCGGCTATGGCTACACCTTC
NA	TRBV27	NA	TRBJ2-5	CASNPRSPRLDQETQYF	TGTGCCAGCAATCCCAGAAGCCCGAGACTTGACCAAGAGACCCAGTACTTC
NA	TRBV2	NA	TRBJ1-3	CASSVGGRAASGNTIYF	TGTGCCAGCAGTGTGGGAGGACGTGCGGCCTCTGGAAACACCATATATTTT
NA	TRBV7-3	TRBD1	TRBJ1-1	CASSRTGQGPAFF	TGTGCCAGCAGTCGCACTGGACAGGGCCCAGCTTTCTTT
NA	TRBV9	NA	TRBJ2-1	CASSLPRQKEYNEQFF	TGTGCCAGCAGCCTCCCTCGACAGAAAGAATACAATGAGCAGTTCTTC
NA	TRBV6-2/TRBV6-3	NA	TRBJ1-3	CASSGPRSRAGNTIYF	TGTGCCAGCAGTGGTCCCCGATCCAGGGCTGGAAACACCATATATTTT
NA	TRBV3-1/TRBV3-2	NA	TRBJ1-2	CASSPLAGGYTF	TGTGCCAGCAGCCCACTCGCGGGAGGCTACACCTTC
NA	TRBV9	NA	TRBJ2-1	CASSATPSSYNEQFF	TGTGCCAGCAGCGCGACACCCAGCTCCTACAATGAGCAGTTCTTC
NA	TRBV7-3	NA	TRBJ2-5	CASSSSGLGTQYF	TGTGCCAGCAGCTCTAGTGGCCTTGGGACCCAGTACTTC
NA	TRBV4-1	NA	TRBJ2-3	CASSQEGGLSADTQYF	TGCGCCAGCAGCCAAGAAGGAGGGTTGTCTGCGGATACGCAGTATTTT